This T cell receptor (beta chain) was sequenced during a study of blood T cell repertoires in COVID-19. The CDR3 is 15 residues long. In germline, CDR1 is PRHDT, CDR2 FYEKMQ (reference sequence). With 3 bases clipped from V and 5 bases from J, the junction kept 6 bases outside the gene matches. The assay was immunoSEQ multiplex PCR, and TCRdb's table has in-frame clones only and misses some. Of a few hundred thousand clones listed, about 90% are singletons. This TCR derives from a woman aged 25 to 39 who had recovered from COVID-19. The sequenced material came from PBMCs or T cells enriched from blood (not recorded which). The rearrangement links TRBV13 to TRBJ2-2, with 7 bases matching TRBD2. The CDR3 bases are TGTGCCAGCAGCTTGGGGGGGTTTATGACCGGGGAGCTGTTTTTT. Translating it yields CASSLGGFMTGELFF.